The clone carrying this T cell receptor (beta chain) occurred a few times. Then a second PCR, running about 7 to 11 cycles, was carried out with a sample-barcoded 5' primer and a J-beta primer mix. TCRdb fed the 5' RACE reads into MiXCR, producing one record per CDR3 protein. This sample has 710,000 or so distinct CDR3 sequences, with 32% found just once. The germline V gene has CDR1 ENHRY and CDR2 SYGVKD. CDR3 length: 12 amino acids. V was clipped by 9 bases and J by 8 bases, with 16 bases between them. These data are taken from a study of blood T cells in healthy people across ages. The chain combines TRBV10-3 with TRBJ1-2; D not certain. The sequence derives from a woman older than 75 in good health. Source material: blood. The CDR3: CAILDVWEGYTF. CDR3 coding DNA: TGTGCCATATTGGACGTGTGGGAGGGCTACACCTTC.